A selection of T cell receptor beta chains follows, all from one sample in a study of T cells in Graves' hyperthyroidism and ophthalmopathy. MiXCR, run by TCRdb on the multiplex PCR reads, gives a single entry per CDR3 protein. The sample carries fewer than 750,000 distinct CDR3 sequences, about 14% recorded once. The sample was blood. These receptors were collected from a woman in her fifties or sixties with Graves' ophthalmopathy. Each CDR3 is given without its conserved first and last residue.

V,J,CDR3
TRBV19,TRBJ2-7,AGSIEGQGIREQY
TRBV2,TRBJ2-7,ASRLDSYEQY
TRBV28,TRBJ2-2,GAGPQPGELF
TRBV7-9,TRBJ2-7,ASSLGTSGFSSYEQY
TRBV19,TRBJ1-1,ASKARENTEAF
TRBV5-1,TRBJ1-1,ASSYDATEAF
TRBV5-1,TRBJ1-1,ASSLDLQGAIRGEAF
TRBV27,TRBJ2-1,ASKLSRDRGYNEQF
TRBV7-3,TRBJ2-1,ASSVTSGRYNEQF
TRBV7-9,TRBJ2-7,ASSLPRDVTYEQY
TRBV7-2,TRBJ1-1,ASSSPPTGPNTEAF
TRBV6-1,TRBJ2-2,ASSEVASGRAGDTGELF
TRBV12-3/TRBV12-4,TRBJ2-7,ASSSARLAGGPRSYEQY
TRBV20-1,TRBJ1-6,SARERPYNSPLH
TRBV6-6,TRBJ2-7,ASSYSKYRGSYEQY
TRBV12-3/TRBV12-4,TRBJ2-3,ASSLLGQLLAGGVDTQY
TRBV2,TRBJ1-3,ASSRSGGSGNTIY
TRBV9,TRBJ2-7,ASSVGGDSYEQY
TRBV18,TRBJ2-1,ASSPKIRQTENEQF
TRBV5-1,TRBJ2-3,ASSPTSDTQY
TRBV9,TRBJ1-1,ASSSAPAHTEAF
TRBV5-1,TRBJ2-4,ASSLAQGSAKNIQY
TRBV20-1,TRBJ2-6,SAPGLASGANVLT
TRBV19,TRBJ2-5,ASSPGRETQRETQY
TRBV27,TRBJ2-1,ASSLTPSYEQF
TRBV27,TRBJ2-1,ASSLIAGALGEQF
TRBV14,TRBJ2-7,ASSQPPGLALYEQY
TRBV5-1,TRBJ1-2,ASSETGDYGYT
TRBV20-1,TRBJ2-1,SARDRRAGSGNEQF
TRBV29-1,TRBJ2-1,SVEFIGLAGKSSYNEQF
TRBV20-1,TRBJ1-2,SARDNPGGDYGYT
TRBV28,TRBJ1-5,ASSSRQGWGNQPQH
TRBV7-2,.,ASSLLGLAGRYNEQY
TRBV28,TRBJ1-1,ASTQGSTEAF
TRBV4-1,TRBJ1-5,ASSQELIGQPQH
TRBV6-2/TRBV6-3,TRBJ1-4,ASSSLRGQDEKLF
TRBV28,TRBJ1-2,ASSIASGYT
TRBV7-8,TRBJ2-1,ASSLDGPINEQF
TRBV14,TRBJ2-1,ASSQGIHNEQF
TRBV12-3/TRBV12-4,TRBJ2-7,ASTRTSLGEQY
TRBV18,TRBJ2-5,ASSPRTGGVETQY
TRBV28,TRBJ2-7,ASSLFPGGPYEQY
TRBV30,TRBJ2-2,AWSVLRGPRNTGELF
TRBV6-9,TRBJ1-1,ASSYMEGYTEAF
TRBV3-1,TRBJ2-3,ASSQVGVPTDTQY